This entry lists 16 T cell receptor beta chains sequenced from one sample in a study of blood T cells in healthy people across ages. A second PCR of 7 to 11 cycles used a sample-barcoded 5' primer and a J-beta primer mix. Each CDR3 protein is one row after TCRdb ran MiXCR on the 5' RACE reads. The profile covers 1,300,000 or so distinct CDR3 sequences, with approximately 59% appearing a single time and approximately 7% taken by the ten largest. Input material: blood. These receptors were obtained from a man aged 18 to 29 in good health.

The V gene is TRBV7-9, the J gene TRBJ1-1; D not certain. V was clipped by 5 bases and J by 5 bases, with 9 bases between them. Per the germline V gene, CDR1 is SEHNR and CDR2 is FQNEAQ (reference sequence). The CDR3 totals 12 residues. The CDR3 reads CASSPLRTEAFF. CDR3 DNA sequence: TGTGCCAGCAGCCCCTTGCGGACTGAAGCTTTCTTT.

This clonotype has only one observation. This chain connects TRBV4-3 to TRBJ2-1; D is possibly TRBD1 (6 bases). The CDR3 is 19 amino acids. Trimming cost V 1 base and J 0 bases, with 19 bases left between them. The germline CDR1 and CDR2 sequences are LGHNA and YSLEER. This CDR3 is CASSQVLSTGAISYNEQFF. The CDR3, as DNA: TGCGCCAGCAGCCAAGTATTGTCGACAGGCGCGATCTCCTACAATGAGCAGTTCTTC.

The chain carries TRBV28 and TRBJ2-7, with 9 bases matching TRBD1. The CDR3 has 15 amino acids. Trimming removed 3 bases from V and 3 bases from J; junction bases left unmatched: 6. The germline CDR1 and CDR2 sequences are MDHEN and SYDVKM. The CDR3 coding sequence is TGTGCCAGCAGTTTCGAGGGGACAGGGAGCTACGAGCAGTACTTC. Translation: CASSFEGTGSYEQYF. Full variable domain (missing parts from reference TRBV28 and TRBJ2-7): DVKVTQSSRYLVKRTGEKVFLECVQDMDHENMFWYRQDPGLGLRLIYFSYDVKMKEKGDIPEGYSVSREKKERFSLILESASTNQTSMYLCASSFEGTGSYEQYFGPGTRLTVT.

The chain couples TRBV10-3 to TRBJ2-6, with D unresolved. CDR3 length: 12 amino acids. Germline-derived CDR1 and CDR2 are ENHRY and SYGVKD. The ends were cut back, 8 bases at V and 0 bases at J, with 2 bases in the middle. CDR3 sequence (DNA): TGTGCCATCCTCTCTGGGGCCAACGTCCTGACTTTC. Translation gives CAILSGANVLTF.

The chain couples TRBV14 to TRBJ2-3; 8 bases align to TRBD2. V gave up 2 bases and J gave up 0 bases; unmatched junction bases: 16. There are 20 residues in the CDR3. Looked up from germline, CDR1 is SGHDN and CDR2 is FVKESK. This CDR3 reads CASSQTPDGRDIFSTDTQYF. In DNA form, the CDR3 reads TGTGCCAGCAGCCAAACCCCGGACGGGAGGGACATTTTTAGCACAGATACGCAGTATTTT.

This clonotype was counted once. This chain connects TRBV6-2 or TRBV6-3 to TRBJ2-1, with 9 bases matching TRBD2. The CDR3 is 16 residues long. The V gene end was trimmed by 4 bases and the J gene end by 2 bases; junction bases not matched to a gene: 6. Germline-derived CDR1 and CDR2 are MNHEY and SVGEGT. The CDR3 DNA is TGTGCCAGCAGTTCCCATAGCGGGAGTCCCTACAATGAGCAGTTCTTC. Protein: CASSSHSGSPYNEQFF.

The chain combines TRBV29-1 with TRBJ2-2; 10 bases map to TRBD1. This CDR3 spans 14 amino acids. Germline CDR1 reads SQVTM; CDR2 reads ANQGSEA. V lost 6 bases to trimming and J lost 3 bases; unmatched junction nucleotides: 4. The CDR3 sequence: CSVEGQGYTGELFF. In nucleotides, the CDR3 is TGCAGCGTCGAGGGACAGGGGTACACCGGGGAGCTGTTTTTT.

The V gene is TRBV24-1, the J gene TRBJ2-1; D ambiguous. Germline V gene lookup returns CDR1 KGHDR and CDR2 SFDVKD. This CDR3 is 13 amino acids long. Trimming removed 0 bases at V and 7 bases at J, with 6 bases between. The CDR3 sequence is CATSDLGRNEQFF. The CDR3 region has the DNA TGTGCCACCAGTGATTTGGGCAGAAATGAGCAGTTCTTC.

The chain recombines TRBV9 with TRBJ2-5, with 7 bases matching TRBD2. V shed 3 bases, J shed 4 bases, and the junction held 9 bases outside the gene matches. Germline CDR1 reads SGDLS; CDR2 reads YYNGEE. This CDR3 contains 15 residues. The CDR3 DNA reads as TGTGCCAGCAGCGCCGGTAGTTCTAGCGGAGAGACCCAGTACTTC. Translation: CASSAGSSSGETQYF.

This chain uses TRBV4-2 with TRBJ2-7, with 10 bases aligning to TRBD2. With 4 bases clipped from V and 7 bases from J, the junction kept 13 bases outside the gene matches. Germline CDR1 LGHNA, CDR2 YNFKEQ. The CDR3 covers 16 residues. For the CDR3, the DNA is TGTGCCAGCAGCCGAAGATGGACTAGCGGCCCTAGGGAGCAGTACTTC. Translated, it gives CASSRRWTSGPREQYF.

V usage is TRBV4-2 and J usage is TRBJ2-1, with 8 bases matching TRBD1. Germline V gene lookup returns CDR1 LGHNA and CDR2 YNFKEQ. V trimming: 2 bases; J trimming: 6 bases; junction bases outside the gene matches: 6. The CDR3 has 15 amino acids. The DNA for the CDR3 is TGTGCCAGCAGCCAATCGGTAGGACAGGGCAATGAGCAGTTCTTC. Amino acids: CASSQSVGQGNEQFF.

The chain recombines TRBV25-1 with TRBJ2-7; 8 nucleotides agree with TRBD1. CDR3 size: 17 residues. Germline-derived CDR1 and CDR2 are MGHDK and SYGVNS. Trimming removed 4 bases from V and 3 bases from J; junction bases left unmatched: 14. In DNA form, the CDR3 reads TGTGCCAGCAGTGCCGTTAATCTGACAGGGGCCGGCTACGAGCAGTACTTC. Its translation is CASSAVNLTGAGYEQYF.

This clonotype showed up just a few times. The V call is TRBV7-2, the J call TRBJ1-2; 8 bases agree with TRBD1. Per the germline V gene, CDR1 is SGHTA and CDR2 is FQGNSA. This CDR3 contains 14 residues. J lost 4 bases, V lost 6 bases, and 7 bases had no gene match. For the CDR3, the DNA is TGTGCCAGCAGTCCCACCGGGACAGGCTATGGCTACACCTTC. Residues: CASSPTGTGYGYTF.

J is TRBJ1-1 and V is TRBV25-1; the D is unclear. V lost 0 bases to trimming and J lost 0 bases, with 8 bases between them. This CDR3 is built from 15 residues. In germline, CDR1 is MGHDK, CDR2 SYGVNS. The CDR3, as DNA: TGTGCCAGCAGTGAATACAAGACGGTGAACACTGAAGCTTTCTTT. This gives the protein CASSEYKTVNTEAFF. The variable domain in full, completed from reference TRBV25-1 and TRBJ1-1, reads EADIYQTPRYLVIGTGKKITLECSQTMGHDKMYWYQQDPGMELHLIHYSYGVNSTEKGDLSSESTVSRIRTEHFPLTLESARPSHTSQYLCASSEYKTVNTEAFFGQGTRLTVV.

CDR3 amino acids: CASSQPGIREETQYF. As DNA, the CDR3 is TGTGCCAGCAGCCAACCCGGGATCCGAGAAGAGACCCAGTACTTC. This rearrangement joins TRBV2 to TRBJ2-7, with a tentative D call TRBD2 (5 bases). The assigned J gene may be wrong: the sequence end matches TRBJ2-5 better. The CDR3 runs to 15 residues. Germline-derived CDR1 and CDR2 are SNHLY and FYNNEI.

This rearrangement joins TRBV4-2 to TRBJ2-7; D may be TRBD2 (5 bases). Trimming removed 2 bases from V and 0 bases from J, with 14 bases in between. The CDR3 has 16 amino acids. The germline gives CDR1 LGHNA, CDR2 YNFKEQ. The CDR3 here is CASSQSPDSSSYEQYF. The CDR3 DNA is TGTGCCAGCAGCCAATCTCCGGACTCTAGCTCCTACGAGCAGTACTTC.